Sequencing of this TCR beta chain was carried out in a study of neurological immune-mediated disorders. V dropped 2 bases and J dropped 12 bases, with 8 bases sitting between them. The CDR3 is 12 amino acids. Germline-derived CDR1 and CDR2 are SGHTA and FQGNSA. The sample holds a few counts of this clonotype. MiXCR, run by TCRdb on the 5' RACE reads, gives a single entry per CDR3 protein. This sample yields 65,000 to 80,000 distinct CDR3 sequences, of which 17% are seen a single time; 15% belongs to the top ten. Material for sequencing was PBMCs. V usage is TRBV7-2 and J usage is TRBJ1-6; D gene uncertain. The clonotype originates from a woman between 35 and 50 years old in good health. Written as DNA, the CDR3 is TGTGCCAGCAGCTTATCCCCGGGACCCCTCCACTTT. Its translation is CASSLSPGPLHF.